These T cell receptor beta chains were read from a single sample in a study of blood T cell repertoires in COVID-19. TCRdb's table, derived via immunoSEQ multiplex PCR, lists solely in-frame clones and lacks some. The sample holds about 180,000 clones, around 83% seen once. Sequencing was performed on peripheral blood. Receptors originate from a man aged 50 to 60 with active or convalescent COVID-19. Both conserved end residues are part of each CDR3. D genes are given only for firm matches. Only part of the rows carry a size: once, few, many, or a class if the clone is expanded.

D: .; V: TRBV5-1; J: TRBJ2-4; size: .; DNA: TGCGCCAGCAGCTTGGCACAGAGCAAAAACATTCAGTACTTC; CDR3: CASSLAQSKNIQYF
D: TRBD2; V: TRBV7-6; J: TRBJ2-1; size: .; DNA: TGTGCCAGCAGTTGGGGACTAGCGGAGTACAATGAGCAGTTCTTC; CDR3: CASSWGLAEYNEQFF
D: TRBD2; V: TRBV4-3; J: TRBJ2-3; size: once; DNA: TGCGCCAGCAGCCAAGGGGCCCCCGGGGCGGGGGGGTCCCCAGATACGCAGTATTTT; CDR3: CASSQGAPGAGGSPDTQYF
D: TRBD1; V: TRBV19; J: TRBJ2-7; size: few; DNA: TGTGCCAGTAGTATAGTGGGACAGGGGAGCGGTGAGCAGTACTTC; CDR3: CASSIVGQGSGEQYF
D: .; V: TRBV6-1; J: TRBJ1-6; size: .; DNA: TGTGCCAGCAGTGCCTATCACACAGGGAATTATAATTCACCCCTCCACTTT; CDR3: CASSAYHTGNYNSPLHF
D: .; V: TRBV6-5; J: TRBJ1-3; size: once; DNA: TGTGCCAGCAGGAGAGGGTCGAGTGGAAACACCATATATTTT; CDR3: CASRRGSSGNTIYF
D: TRBD1; V: TRBV28; J: TRBJ1-3; size: .; DNA: TGTGCCAGCGCCGGGACAGGGGTTTGGTCCGGAAACACCATATATTTT; CDR3: CASAGTGVWSGNTIYF
D: .; V: TRBV15; J: TRBJ2-5; size: .; DNA: TGTGCCACCAGCAGATCTCCCGACAGACAAGAGACCCAGTACTTC; CDR3: CATSRSPDRQETQYF
D: .; V: TRBV7-7; J: TRBJ2-5; size: .; DNA: TGTGCTAGCAGCAAGCGGGTTGTGGAGACCCAGTACTTC; CDR3: CASSKRVVETQYF
D: .; V: TRBV6-1; J: TRBJ2-4; size: .; DNA: TGTGCCAGCAGTGAACGGACAGCCCTAGCCAAAAACATTCAGTACTTC; CDR3: CASSERTALAKNIQYF
D: TRBD1; V: TRBV19; J: TRBJ1-5; size: .; DNA: TGTGCCAGTAAAACAGGGGACAATCAGCCCCAGCATTTT; CDR3: CASKTGDNQPQHF
D: .; V: TRBV9; J: TRBJ2-3; size: .; DNA: TGTGCCAGCAGCGTAGTCGGTAACACAGATACGCAGTATTTT; CDR3: CASSVVGNTDTQYF
D: TRBD2; V: TRBV7-7; J: TRBJ2-2; size: .; DNA: TGTGCTACTTCTCCTGGGACTAGCGGTTCCGGGGAGCTGTTTTTT; CDR3: CATSPGTSGSGELFF
D: TRBD1; V: TRBV27; J: TRBJ1-5; size: .; DNA: TGTGCCAGCAGTCTGACAGGGAACAATCAGCCCCAGCATTTT; CDR3: CASSLTGNNQPQHF
D: .; V: TRBV18; J: TRBJ1-3; size: .; DNA: TGTGCCAGCTCACCTTTTGAGCCCGAACCTGCGGGAAACACCATATATTTT; CDR3: CASSPFEPEPAGNTIYF
D: TRBD2; V: TRBV6-2/TRBV6-3; J: TRBJ2-7; size: .; DNA: TGTGCCAGCAGTTACCGAAGGACTAGCGGGTTACAAAGCGAGCAGTACTTC; CDR3: CASSYRRTSGLQSEQYF
D: TRBD1; V: TRBV5-8; J: TRBJ1-2; size: .; DNA: TGTGCCAGCAGCAGCTCAGGGGGCCCCCTCTATGGCTACACCTTC; CDR3: CASSSSGGPLYGYTF
D: TRBD1; V: TRBV5-4; J: TRBJ1-2; size: .; DNA: TGTGCCAGCAGCAGACAGGGGGGATACTATGGCTACACCTTC; CDR3: CASSRQGGYYGYTF
D: .; V: TRBV5-5; J: TRBJ1-4; size: .; DNA: TGTGCCAGCAGCTCAACAGGGTGGACTAATGAAAAACTGTTTTTT; CDR3: CASSSTGWTNEKLFF
D: .; V: TRBV14; J: TRBJ2-7; size: .; DNA: TGTGCCAGCAGCCAAGATCTCAGGGGAGAGCAGTACTTC; CDR3: CASSQDLRGEQYF
D: .; V: TRBV4-2; J: TRBJ1-6; size: .; DNA: TGTGCCAGCAGCCAAGACAGGCTGAATTCACCCCTCCACTTT; CDR3: CASSQDRLNSPLHF
D: .; V: TRBV7-9; J: TRBJ2-7; size: .; DNA: TGTGCCAGCAGCCCGTCTTTTTACGAGCAGTACTTC; CDR3: CASSPSFYEQYF
D: TRBD2; V: TRBV7-2; J: TRBJ2-3; size: .; DNA: TGTGCCAGCAGCTCCAGGACTAGCGATGCAGATACGCAGTATTTT; CDR3: CASSSRTSDADTQYF
D: .; V: TRBV7-2; J: TRBJ2-2; size: .; DNA: TGTGCCTCCACCGGCAGGGTATTCGGCACCGGGGAGCTGTTTTTT; CDR3: CASTGRVFGTGELFF
D: .; V: TRBV4-3; J: TRBJ2-1; size: .; DNA: TGCGCCAGCAGCCAAACCAGGGTCCATGAGCAGTTCTTC; CDR3: CASSQTRVHEQFF
D: TRBD2; V: TRBV10-1; J: TRBJ2-7; size: .; DNA: TGCGCCAGCAGTGAGTCTAGGGTAGCGGGAGTCTACGAGCAGTACTTC; CDR3: CASSESRVAGVYEQYF
D: TRBD1; V: TRBV10-2; J: TRBJ1-5; size: few; DNA: TGCGCCAGCAGTCCCACAGGGGGCGAACCCCAGCATTTT; CDR3: CASSPTGGEPQHF
D: .; V: TRBV6-2/TRBV6-3; J: TRBJ2-5; size: .; DNA: TGTGCCAGCAGTTACGGGGGCAGGGCAGAGACCCAGTACTTC; CDR3: CASSYGGRAETQYF
D: TRBD1; V: TRBV24-1; J: TRBJ1-5; size: few; DNA: TGTGCCACCAGTGCGGGGAGGGCAGGGGGCTTTCAGCCCCAGCATTTT; CDR3: CATSAGRAGGFQPQHF
D: .; V: TRBV7-9; J: TRBJ2-7; size: .; DNA: TGTGCCAGCAGCTCAGGAGGACAGACCGAGCAGTACTTC; CDR3: CASSSGGQTEQYF
D: TRBD1; V: TRBV4-1; J: TRBJ1-4; size: .; DNA: TGCGCCAGCAGCCAAGATCCCAGGGGGCTAGTTGAAAAACTGTTTTTT; CDR3: CASSQDPRGLVEKLFF
D: TRBD1; V: TRBV2; J: TRBJ2-2; size: .; DNA: TGTGCCAGTCGTCAGGGGGCGCACACCGGGGAGCTGTTTTTT; CDR3: CASRQGAHTGELFF
D: .; V: TRBV23-1; J: TRBJ1-6; size: .; DNA: TGCGCCAGCAGTCAACCCCAGGACAGCGAGGGTTCCTATAATTCACCCCTCCACTTT; CDR3: CASSQPQDSEGSYNSPLHF
D: TRBD2; V: TRBV6-6; J: TRBJ2-3; size: .; DNA: TGTGCCAGCACCGGACTAGCGGGAGGGGATACGCAGTATTTT; CDR3: CASTGLAGGDTQYF
D: TRBD2; V: TRBV5-6; J: TRBJ2-5; size: .; DNA: TGTGCCAGCAGCGATAGCGGGAGTTCCGAGGAGACCCAGTACTTC; CDR3: CASSDSGSSEETQYF
D: .; V: TRBV4-1; J: TRBJ1-1; size: .; DNA: TGCGCCAGCAGCCAATTAGAAAACACTGAAGCTTTCTTT; CDR3: CASSQLENTEAFF
D: TRBD1; V: TRBV7-9; J: TRBJ2-1; size: .; DNA: TGTGCCAGCAGCTTTGGGACAGGAGCCTACAATGAGCAGTTCTTC; CDR3: CASSFGTGAYNEQFF
D: .; V: TRBV29-1; J: TRBJ1-1; size: .; DNA: TGCAGCGTCAAGGGGACTGAAGCTTTCTTT; CDR3: CSVKGTEAFF